The clone carrying this T cell receptor beta chain was detected ten times or more. What it binds is not known. These data originate in a study of T cells in Graves' hyperthyroidism and ophthalmopathy. Broader study findings: Among thyroid clonotypes expanded above 0.001, most also appeared in blood.

Researchers took RNA transcripts and amplified the TCR beta CDR3 regions from them. TCR CDR3 regions were first amplified by RT-PCR with HTBI primers. TCRdb reprocessed the multiplex PCR reads with MiXCR, giving one entry per CDR3 protein. The sample lists hundreds of thousands of distinct CDR3 sequences, about 20% occurring once. The CDR3 loop spans 14 amino acids. J gave up 6 bases and V 6 bases, and 8 bases lay outside the gene matches. The material sequenced was blood. This TCR was sampled from a man aged 25-45 years with Graves' ophthalmopathy. The chain couples TRBV12-3 or TRBV12-4 to TRBJ2-7, with 10 nucleotides matching TRBD2. The DNA for the CDR3 is TGTGCCAGCAGGGGACTAGCGCGAGGAGGCGAGCAGTACTTC. This sequence encodes CASRGLARGGEQYF.